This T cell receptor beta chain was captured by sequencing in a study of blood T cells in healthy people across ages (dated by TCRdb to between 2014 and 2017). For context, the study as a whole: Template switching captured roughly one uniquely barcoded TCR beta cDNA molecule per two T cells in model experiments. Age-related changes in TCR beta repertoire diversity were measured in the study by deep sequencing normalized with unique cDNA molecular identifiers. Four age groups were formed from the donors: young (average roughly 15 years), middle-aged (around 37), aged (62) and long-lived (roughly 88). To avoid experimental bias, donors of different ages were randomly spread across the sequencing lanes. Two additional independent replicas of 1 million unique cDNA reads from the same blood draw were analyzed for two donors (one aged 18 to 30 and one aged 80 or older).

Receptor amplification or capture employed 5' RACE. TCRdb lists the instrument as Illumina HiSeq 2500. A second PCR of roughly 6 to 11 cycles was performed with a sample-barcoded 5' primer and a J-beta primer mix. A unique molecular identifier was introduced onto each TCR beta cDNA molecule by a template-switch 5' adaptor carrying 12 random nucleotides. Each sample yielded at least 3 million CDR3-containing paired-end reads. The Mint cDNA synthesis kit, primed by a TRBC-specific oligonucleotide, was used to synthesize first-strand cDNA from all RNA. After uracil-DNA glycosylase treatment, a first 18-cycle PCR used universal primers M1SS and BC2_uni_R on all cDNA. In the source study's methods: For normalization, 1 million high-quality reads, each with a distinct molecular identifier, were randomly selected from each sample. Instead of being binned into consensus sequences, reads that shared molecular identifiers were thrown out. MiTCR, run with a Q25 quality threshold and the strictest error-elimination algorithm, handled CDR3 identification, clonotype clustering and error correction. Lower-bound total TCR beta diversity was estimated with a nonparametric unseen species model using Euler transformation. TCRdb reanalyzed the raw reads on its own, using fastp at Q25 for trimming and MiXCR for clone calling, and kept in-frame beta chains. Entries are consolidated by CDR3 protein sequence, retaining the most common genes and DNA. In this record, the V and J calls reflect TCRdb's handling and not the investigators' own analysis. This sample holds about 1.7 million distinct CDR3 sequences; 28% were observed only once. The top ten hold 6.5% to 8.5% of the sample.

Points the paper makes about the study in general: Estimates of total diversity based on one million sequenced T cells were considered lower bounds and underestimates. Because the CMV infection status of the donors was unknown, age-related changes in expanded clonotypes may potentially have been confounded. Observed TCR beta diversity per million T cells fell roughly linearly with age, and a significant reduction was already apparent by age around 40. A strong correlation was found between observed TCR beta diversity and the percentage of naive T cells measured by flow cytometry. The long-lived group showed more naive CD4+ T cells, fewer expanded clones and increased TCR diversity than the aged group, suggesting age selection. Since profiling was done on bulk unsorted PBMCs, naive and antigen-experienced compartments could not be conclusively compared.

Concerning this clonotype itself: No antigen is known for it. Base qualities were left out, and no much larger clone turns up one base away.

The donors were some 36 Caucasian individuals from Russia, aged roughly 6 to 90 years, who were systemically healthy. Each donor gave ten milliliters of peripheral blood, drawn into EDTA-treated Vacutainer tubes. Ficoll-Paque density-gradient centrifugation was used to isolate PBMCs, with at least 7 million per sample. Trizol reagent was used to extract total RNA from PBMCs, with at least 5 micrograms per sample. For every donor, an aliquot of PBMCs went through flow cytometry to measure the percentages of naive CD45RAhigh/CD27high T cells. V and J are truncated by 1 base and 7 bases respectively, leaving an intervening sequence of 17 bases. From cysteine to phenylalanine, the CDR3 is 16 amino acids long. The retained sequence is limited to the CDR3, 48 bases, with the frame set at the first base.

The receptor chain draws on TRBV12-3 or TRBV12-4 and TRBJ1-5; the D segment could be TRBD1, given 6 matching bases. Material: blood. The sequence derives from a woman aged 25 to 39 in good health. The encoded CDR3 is CASSLGDGGRHQPQHF. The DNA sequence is TGTGCCAGCAGTTTAGGAGACGGGGGGCGTCACCAGCCCCAGCATTTT.